This TCR beta chain was obtained from a study of OX40 agonist ivuxolimab in advanced cancers. General study results and limits: At doses 0.1 to 3.0 mg/kg, CD4+ and CD8+ clones expanded.

This CDR3 is 17 amino acids long. The J segment lost 0 bases and the V segment lost 5 bases, leaving 12 bases of the junction unmatched. Germline V CDR1 and CDR2: SQVTM, ANQGSEA. As concerns this clone: As yet, its antigen is unknown.

Only in-frame clones appear in the TCRdb table, and some are missing; sequencing was by immunoSEQ multiplex PCR. Among about 120,000 clones listed, roughly nine tenths were seen once. The receptor comes from an adult with an advanced solid tumor such as melanoma, head and neck, liver or kidney cancer. J is TRBJ2-2 and V is TRBV29-1; 7 bases align to TRBD1. The source material was CD4+ or CD8+ T cells sorted from blood, sampled in a trial of the OX40 agonist ivuxolimab. DNA for the CDR3: TGCAGCGTTAAAGCCCTGCCCGGACAGGCGAACACCGGGGAGCTGTTTTTT. This sequence encodes CSVKALPGQANTGELFF.